This T cell receptor (beta chain) was observed in a study of T cell changes during pregnancy in multiple sclerosis. Using immunoSEQ multiplex PCR, the repertoire was profiled, and TCRdb retains in-frame clones only, with some absent. Among tens of thousands of clones listed, approximately 89% were seen once. The CDR3 is made up of 18 amino acids. This clone showed up just once. The J gene is TRBJ2-2, the V gene TRBV21-1; TRBD2, as called in the table, went unchecked against the DNA. TRBV21-1 constitutes a pseudogene. Specimen: peripheral blood, collected in the first trimester of pregnancy. This TCR came from a female donor in good health, enrolled as a control in a pregnancy study. CDR3 sequence (DNA): TGTGCCAGCAGCAAAGAAGAGCGGGAGGGCCGGGGAACCGGGGAGCTGTTTTTT. It specifies CASSKEEREGRGTGELFF.